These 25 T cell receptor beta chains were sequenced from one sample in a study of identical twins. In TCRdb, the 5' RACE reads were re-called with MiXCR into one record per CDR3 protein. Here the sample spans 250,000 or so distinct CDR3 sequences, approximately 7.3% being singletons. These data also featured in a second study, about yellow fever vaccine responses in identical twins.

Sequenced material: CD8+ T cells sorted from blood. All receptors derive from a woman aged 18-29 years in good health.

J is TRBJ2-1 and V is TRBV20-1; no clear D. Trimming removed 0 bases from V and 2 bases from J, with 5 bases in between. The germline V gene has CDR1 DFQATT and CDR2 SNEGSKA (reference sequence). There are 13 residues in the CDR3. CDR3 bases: TGCAGTGCTAGAGAAAGGGCCTACAATGAGCAGTTCTTC. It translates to CSARERAYNEQFF.

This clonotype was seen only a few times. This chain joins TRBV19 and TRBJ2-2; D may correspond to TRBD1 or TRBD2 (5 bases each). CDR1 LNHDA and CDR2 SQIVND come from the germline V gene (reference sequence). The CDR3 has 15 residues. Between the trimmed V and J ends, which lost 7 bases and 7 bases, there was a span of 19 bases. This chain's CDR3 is CASTPEWGLDGELFF. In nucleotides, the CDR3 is TGTGCCAGTACCCCGGAGTGGGGGTTGGACGGGGAGCTGTTTTTT.

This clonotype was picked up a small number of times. CDR3 in DNA: TGTGCTAGTGGTTTTGGGAGGCAATCTAGCGGGAGCTCCTACGAGCAGTACTTC. It translates to CASGFGRQSSGSSYEQYF. The chain couples TRBV12-5 to TRBJ2-7; 10 bases agree with TRBD2. Per the germline V gene, CDR1 is LGHNT and CDR2 is FRNRAP. The V gene end was trimmed by 3 bases and the J gene end by 0 bases; junction bases not matched to a gene: 11. The CDR3 totals 18 residues.

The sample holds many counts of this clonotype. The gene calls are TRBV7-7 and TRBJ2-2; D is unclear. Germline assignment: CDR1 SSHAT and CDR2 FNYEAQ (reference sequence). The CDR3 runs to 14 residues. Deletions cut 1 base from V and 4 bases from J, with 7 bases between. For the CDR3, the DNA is TGTGCCAGCAGCTTAGACTGGGGCACCGGGGAGCTGTTTTTT. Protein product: CASSLDWGTGELFF.

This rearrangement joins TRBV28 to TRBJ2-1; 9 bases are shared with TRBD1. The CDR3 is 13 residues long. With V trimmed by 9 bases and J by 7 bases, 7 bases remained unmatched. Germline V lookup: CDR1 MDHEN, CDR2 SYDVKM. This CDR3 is CASRQGGGNEQFF. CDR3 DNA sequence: TGTGCCAGTCGACAGGGGGGTGGGAATGAGCAGTTCTTC.

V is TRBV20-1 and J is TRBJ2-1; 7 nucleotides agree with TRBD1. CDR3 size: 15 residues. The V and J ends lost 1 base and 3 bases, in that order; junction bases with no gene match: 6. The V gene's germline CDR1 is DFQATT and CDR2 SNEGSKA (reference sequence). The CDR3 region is CSARGGTVHYNEQFF. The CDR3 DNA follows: TGCAGTGCTAGAGGGGGGACAGTACACTACAATGAGCAGTTCTTC.

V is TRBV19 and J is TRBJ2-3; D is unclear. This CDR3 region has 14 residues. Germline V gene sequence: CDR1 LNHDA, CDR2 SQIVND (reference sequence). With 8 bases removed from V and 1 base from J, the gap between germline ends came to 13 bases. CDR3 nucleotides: TGTGCCAGTTCGATCGTGATAGGCACAGATACGCAGTATTTT. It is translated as CASSIVIGTDTQYF.

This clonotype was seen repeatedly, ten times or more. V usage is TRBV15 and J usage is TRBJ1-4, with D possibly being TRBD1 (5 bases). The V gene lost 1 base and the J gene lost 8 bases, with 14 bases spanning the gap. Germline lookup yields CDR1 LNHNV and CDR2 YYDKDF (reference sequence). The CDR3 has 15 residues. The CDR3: CATSRVRTRGEKLFF. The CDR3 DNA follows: TGTGCCACCAGCAGAGTTCGTACCCGGGGGGAAAAACTGTTTTTT.

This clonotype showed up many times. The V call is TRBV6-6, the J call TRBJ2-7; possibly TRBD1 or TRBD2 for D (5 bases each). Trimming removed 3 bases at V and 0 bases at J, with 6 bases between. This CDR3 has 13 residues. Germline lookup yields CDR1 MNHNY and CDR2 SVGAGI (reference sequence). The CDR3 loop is CASSYGTSYEQYF. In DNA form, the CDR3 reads TGTGCCAGCAGTTATGGGACCTCCTACGAGCAGTACTTC.

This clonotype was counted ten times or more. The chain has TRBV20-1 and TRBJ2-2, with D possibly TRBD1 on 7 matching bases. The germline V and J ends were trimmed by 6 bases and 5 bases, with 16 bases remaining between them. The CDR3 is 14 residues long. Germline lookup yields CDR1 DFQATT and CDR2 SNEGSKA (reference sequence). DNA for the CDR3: TGCAGTGCGCGGGACAGCTTTAATACCGGGGAGCTGTTTTTT. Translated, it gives CSARDSFNTGELFF.

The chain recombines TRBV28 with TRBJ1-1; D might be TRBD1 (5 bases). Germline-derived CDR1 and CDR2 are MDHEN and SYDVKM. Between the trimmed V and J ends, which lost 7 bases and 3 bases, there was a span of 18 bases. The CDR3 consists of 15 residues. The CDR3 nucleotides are TGTGCCAGCACCCTCGTCGAAGGGGCTGACACTGAAGCTTTCTTT. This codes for CASTLVEGADTEAFF.

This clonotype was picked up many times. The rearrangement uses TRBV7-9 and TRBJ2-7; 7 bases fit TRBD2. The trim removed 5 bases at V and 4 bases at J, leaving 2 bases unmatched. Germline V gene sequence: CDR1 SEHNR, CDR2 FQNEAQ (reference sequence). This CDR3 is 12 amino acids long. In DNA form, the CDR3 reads TGTGCCAGCAGCGGGGGGGGTTACGAGCAGTACTTC. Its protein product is CASSGGGYEQYF.

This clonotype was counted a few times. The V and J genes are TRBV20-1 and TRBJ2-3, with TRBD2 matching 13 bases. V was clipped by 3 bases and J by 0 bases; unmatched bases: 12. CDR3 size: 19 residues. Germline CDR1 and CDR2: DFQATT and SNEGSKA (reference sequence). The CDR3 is CSASETGTSGISSTDTQYF. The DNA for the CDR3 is TGCAGTGCTAGTGAAACCGGGACTAGCGGGATCTCTAGCACAGATACGCAGTATTTT.

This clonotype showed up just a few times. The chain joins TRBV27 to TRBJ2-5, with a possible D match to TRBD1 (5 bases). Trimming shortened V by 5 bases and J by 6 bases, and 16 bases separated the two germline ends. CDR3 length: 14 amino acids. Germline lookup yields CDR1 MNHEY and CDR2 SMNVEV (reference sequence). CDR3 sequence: CASSLDTEPQTQYF. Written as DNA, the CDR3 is TGTGCCAGCAGTCTGGACACCGAGCCCCAGACCCAGTACTTC.

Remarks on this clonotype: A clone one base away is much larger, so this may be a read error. The CDR3 here is CASSHRLVETSTDTQYF. As DNA, the CDR3 is TGTGCCAGCAGTCACCGGTTGGTAGAGACTAGCACAGATACGCAGTATTTT. V usage is TRBV12-3 or TRBV12-4 and J usage is TRBJ2-3; no firm D call. V was trimmed by 5 bases and J by 0 bases, leaving 18 bases between them. This CDR3 contains 17 residues.

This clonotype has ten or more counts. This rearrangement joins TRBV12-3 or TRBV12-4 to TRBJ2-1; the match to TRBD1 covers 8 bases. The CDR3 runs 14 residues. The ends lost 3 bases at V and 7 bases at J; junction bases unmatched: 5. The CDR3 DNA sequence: TGTGCCAGCAGTTTGGCAGGGGGCGGGAATGAGCAGTTCTTC. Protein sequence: CASSLAGGGNEQFF.

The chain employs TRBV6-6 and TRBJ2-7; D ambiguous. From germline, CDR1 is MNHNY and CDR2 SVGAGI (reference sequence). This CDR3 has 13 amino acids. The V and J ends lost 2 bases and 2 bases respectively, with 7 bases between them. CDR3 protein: CASSYGNTYEQYV. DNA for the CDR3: TGTGCCAGCAGTTACGGGAACACCTACGAGCAGTACGTC.

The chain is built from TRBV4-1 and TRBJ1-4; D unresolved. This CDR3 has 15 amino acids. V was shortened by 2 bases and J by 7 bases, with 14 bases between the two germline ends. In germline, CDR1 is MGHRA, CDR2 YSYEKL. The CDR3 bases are TGCGCCAGCAGCCAACTGAATCCAAGTGGTGAAAAACTGTTTTTT. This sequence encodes CASSQLNPSGEKLFF.

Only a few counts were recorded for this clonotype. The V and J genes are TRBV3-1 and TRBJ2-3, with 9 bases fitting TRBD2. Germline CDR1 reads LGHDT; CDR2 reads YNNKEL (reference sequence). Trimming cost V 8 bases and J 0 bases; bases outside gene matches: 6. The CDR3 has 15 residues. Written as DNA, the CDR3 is TGTGCCAGCTGGAATAGCGGGGGTAGCACAGATACGCAGTATTTT. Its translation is CASWNSGGSTDTQYF.

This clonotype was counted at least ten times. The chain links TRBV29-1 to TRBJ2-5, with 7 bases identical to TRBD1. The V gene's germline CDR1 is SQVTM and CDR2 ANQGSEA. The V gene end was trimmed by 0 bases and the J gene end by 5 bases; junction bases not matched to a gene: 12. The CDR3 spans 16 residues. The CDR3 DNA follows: TGCAGCGTTGAAGATCTGGGGCAGGGGGTAGATGAGACCCAGTACTTC. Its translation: CSVEDLGQGVDETQYF.

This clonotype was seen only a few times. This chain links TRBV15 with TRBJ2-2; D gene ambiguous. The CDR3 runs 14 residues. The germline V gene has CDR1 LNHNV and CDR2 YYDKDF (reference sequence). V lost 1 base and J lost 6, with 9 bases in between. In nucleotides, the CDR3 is TGTGCCACCAGCAGAGTTAGTCAGGCCGGGGAGCTGTTTTTT. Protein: CATSRVSQAGELFF.

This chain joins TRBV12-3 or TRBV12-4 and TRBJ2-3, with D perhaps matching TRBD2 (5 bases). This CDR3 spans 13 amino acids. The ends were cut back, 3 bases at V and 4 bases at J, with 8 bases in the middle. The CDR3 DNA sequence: TGTGCCAGCAGTTTGCGGGTTTCAGATACGCAGTATTTT. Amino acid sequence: CASSLRVSDTQYF.

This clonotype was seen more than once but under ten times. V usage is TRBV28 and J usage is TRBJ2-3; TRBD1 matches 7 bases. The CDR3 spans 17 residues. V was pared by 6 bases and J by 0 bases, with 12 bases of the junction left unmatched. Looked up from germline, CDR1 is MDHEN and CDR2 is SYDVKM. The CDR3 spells CASSPTGLTSSTDTQYF. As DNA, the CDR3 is TGTGCCAGCAGCCCGACAGGGCTGACCTCTAGCACAGATACGCAGTATTTT. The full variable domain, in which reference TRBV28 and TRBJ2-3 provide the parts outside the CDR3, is DVKVTQSSRYLVKRTGEKVFLECVQDMDHENMFWYRQDPGLGLRLIYFSYDVKMKEKGDIPEGYSVSREKKERFSLILESASTNQTSMYLCASSPTGLTSSTDTQYFGPGTRLTVL.

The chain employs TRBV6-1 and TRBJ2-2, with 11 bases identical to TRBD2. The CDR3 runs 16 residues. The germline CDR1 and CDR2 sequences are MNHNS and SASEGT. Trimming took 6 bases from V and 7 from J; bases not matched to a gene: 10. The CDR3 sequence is CASRRVAGGPVGELFF. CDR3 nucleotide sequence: TGTGCCAGCAGAAGGGTAGCGGGGGGGCCCGTCGGGGAGCTGTTTTTT.

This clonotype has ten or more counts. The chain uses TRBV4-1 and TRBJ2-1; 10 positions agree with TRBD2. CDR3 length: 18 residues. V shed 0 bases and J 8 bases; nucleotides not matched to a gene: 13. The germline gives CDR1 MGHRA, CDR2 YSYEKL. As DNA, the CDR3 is TGCGCCAGCAGCCAAGAATTAGCGGGAGGCCTCATTCCGGATGAGCAGTTCTTC. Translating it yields CASSQELAGGLIPDEQFF.